The 27 T cell receptor beta chains below were found in one sample sequenced in a study of blood T cell repertoires in COVID-19. Sequenced by immunoSEQ multiplex PCR; TCRdb stores in-frame clones only, minus some. Here the sample spans almost 70,000 clones, roughly 80% being singletons. Sequencing was done on a sample of peripheral blood. The source of these receptors is a man between 60 and 70 years old with acute or convalescent COVID-19.

The chain recombines TRBV29-1 with TRBJ2-4; D is unresolved. There are 12 residues in the CDR3. V lost 4 bases, J lost 1 base, and 5 bases lay in between. Germline-derived CDR1 and CDR2 are SQVTM and ANQGSEA. CDR3: CSVVAAKNIQYF. CDR3 in DNA: TGCAGCGTTGTTGCGGCCAAAAACATTCAGTACTTC.

The V gene is TRBV6-5, the J gene TRBJ1-1, with a weak D call TRBD1 (6 bases). This CDR3 is 14 amino acids long. Trimming removed 10 bases at V and 0 bases at J, with 15 bases between. Germline V gene sequence: CDR1 MNHEY, CDR2 SVGAGI. The CDR3 coding sequence is TGTGCCACGAACAGGGACCTCATGAACACTGAAGCTTTCTTT. It specifies CATNRDLMNTEAFF.

The chain couples TRBV21-1 to TRBJ2-7; TRBD2 is the table's D call and was not checked against the DNA. TRBV21-1 corresponds to a pseudogene. This CDR3 comprises 16 residues. The CDR3: CASSKSREPPLYEQYF. The CDR3 DNA reads as TGTGCCAGCAGCAAATCCCGGGAACCCCCTTTGTACGAGCAGTACTTC.

This chain links TRBV5-1 with TRBJ1-1; 10 bases map to TRBD1. The CDR3 length is 15 residues. Unmatched junction bases numbered 4, after V lost 1 base and J lost 4 bases. Germline V CDR1 and CDR2: SGHRS, YFSETQ. CDR3 bases: TGCGCCAGCAGCTTGTTGACAGGGGGCGGCACTGAAGCTTTCTTT. Protein: CASSLLTGGGTEAFF.

J is TRBJ2-3 and V is TRBV11-2; 10 bases agree with TRBD2. The V gene's germline CDR1 is SGHAT and CDR2 FQNNGV. The CDR3 consists of 18 residues. J lost 3 bases, V lost 0 bases, and 9 bases had no gene match. The CDR3 protein is CASSLERGMTSGTDTQYF. The CDR3 region has the DNA TGTGCCAGCAGCTTAGAACGGGGCATGACTAGCGGGACAGATACGCAGTATTTT.

The chain combines TRBV6-6 with TRBJ2-7; D gene unclear. With 0 bases removed from V and 0 bases from J, the gap between germline ends came to 12 bases. Germline V gene data show CDR1 as MNHNY and CDR2 as SVGAGI (reference sequence). CDR3 size: 16 residues. The CDR3 DNA reads TGTGCCAGCAGTTACTCGCCGGTGAAGAGCTCCTACGAGCAGTACTTC. It is translated as CASSYSPVKSSYEQYF.

The chain couples TRBV28 to TRBJ1-2, with D perhaps matching TRBD1 (6 bases). The CDR3 runs to 14 residues. Trimming shortened V by 5 bases and J by 4 bases, and 14 bases separated the two germline ends. The germline CDR1 and CDR2 sequences are MDHEN and SYDVKM. Here the CDR3 reads CASSPKGTTYGYTF. In nucleotides, the CDR3 is TGTGCCAGCAGTCCCAAAGGGACAACCTATGGCTACACCTTC.

The rearrangement joins TRBV24-1 to TRBJ1-2; perhaps TRBD1 as D (5 bases). The germline V and J ends were trimmed by 4 bases and 5 bases, with 13 bases remaining between them. Germline V gives CDR1 KGHDR, CDR2 SFDVKD. The CDR3 extends over 14 amino acids. The CDR3 spells CATSDLRVDYGYTF. In nucleotides, the CDR3 is TGTGCCACCAGTGACCTCAGGGTTGATTATGGCTACACCTTC.

CDR3 nucleotide sequence: TGTGCCAGCAGCTTCGAGGGTCTGAACACTGAAGCTTTCTTT. This gives the protein CASSFEGLNTEAFF. This chain links TRBV7-9 with TRBJ1-1; D gene uncertain. V was pared by 3 bases and J by 0 bases, with 8 bases between. Germline CDR1 is SEHNR and CDR2 is FQNEAQ (reference sequence). This CDR3 contains 14 residues.

V usage is TRBV4-3 and J usage is TRBJ2-5; 8 bases map to TRBD1. CDR1 and CDR2 (germline): LGHNA, YSLEER. The CDR3 extends over 20 amino acids. With 0 bases clipped from V and 2 bases from J, the junction kept 17 bases outside the gene matches. CDR3 DNA: TGCGCCAGCAGCCAAGACCCCGTTCTGGTCCCAACAGGGGGACAAGAGACCCAGTACTTC. Translating it yields CASSQDPVLVPTGGQETQYF.

This chain joins TRBV5-1 and TRBJ2-3; the D gene is possibly TRBD2 (6 bases). The CDR3 has 16 amino acids. Germline V gene data show CDR1 as SGHRS and CDR2 as YFSETQ. V was trimmed by 3 bases and J by 0 bases, leaving 14 bases between them. CDR3 sequence: CASSSGTHVSTDTQYF. For the CDR3, the DNA is TGCGCCAGCAGCTCGGGGACTCATGTTAGCACAGATACGCAGTATTTT.

The gene calls are TRBV30 and TRBJ2-5, with D possibly matching TRBD1 (5 bases). The CDR3 totals 16 residues. Per germline, CDR1 GTSNPN and CDR2 SVGIG (reference sequence). V was clipped by 2 bases and J by 2 bases, with 18 bases between them. The CDR3 bases are TGTGCCTGGAGTATTGGCAGGGTCCCGTCACAAGAGACCCAGTACTTC. As protein: CAWSIGRVPSQETQYF.

The chain joins TRBV28 to TRBJ2-3; 7 positions agree with TRBD2. Looked up from germline, CDR1 is MDHEN and CDR2 is SYDVKM. J lost 3 bases, V lost 5 bases, and 11 bases had no gene match. The CDR3 length is 16 residues. DNA of the CDR3: TGTGCCAGCAGTCCCCTTACGGGGGGATTAACAGATACGCAGTATTTT. Protein sequence: CASSPLTGGLTDTQYF.

The genes are TRBV27 and TRBJ1-6; 10 positions match TRBD1. The CDR3 has 17 amino acids. J lost 0 bases, V lost 2 bases, and 1 base had no gene match. CDR1 and CDR2 (germline): MNHEY, SMNVEV (reference sequence). The CDR3 protein is CASSLGTGVSYNSPLHF. In DNA form, the CDR3 reads TGTGCCAGCAGTTTAGGGACAGGGGTCTCCTATAATTCACCCCTCCACTTT.

The V gene is TRBV25-1, the J gene TRBJ1-2, with 8 bases aligning to TRBD1. The ends lost 2 bases at V and 2 bases at J; junction bases unmatched: 4. The CDR3 sequence is 15 residues long. The V gene's germline CDR1 is MGHDK and CDR2 SYGVNS. The DNA of the CDR3 is TGTGCCAGCAGTGAAACCCAGGGGGCGAACTATGGCTACACCTTC. This codes for CASSETQGANYGYTF.

Comment on this clone: This sample also contains other DNA sequences that code for the same CDR3. This rearrangement joins TRBV11-2 to TRBJ2-7, with 7 bases identical to TRBD1. CDR1 is SGHAT, CDR2 FQNNGV, per germline. The CDR3 has 15 residues. The trim removed 0 bases at V and 3 bases at J, leaving 5 bases unmatched. In nucleotides, the CDR3 is TGTGCCAGCAGCTTAGAGGGCAGGGGGAGCTACGAGCAGTACTTC. This sequence encodes CASSLEGRGSYEQYF. Full variable domain (missing parts from reference TRBV11-2 and TRBJ2-7): EAGVAQSPRYKIIEKRQSVAFWCNPISGHATLYWYQQILGQGPKLLIQFQNNGVVDDSQLPKDRFSAERLKGVDSTLKIQPAKLEDSAVYLCASSLEGRGSYEQYFGPGTRLTVT.

This clone was counted a single time. The chain recombines TRBV19 with TRBJ1-2, with 9 nucleotides matching TRBD1. The CDR3 extends over 15 amino acids. Unmatched junction bases numbered 6, after V lost 5 bases and J lost 2 bases. Germline CDR1 reads LNHDA; CDR2 reads SQIVND (reference sequence). The DNA of the CDR3 is TGTGCCAGTAGTGTTCAAACAGGGGGCAACTATGGCTACACCTTC. This gives the protein CASSVQTGGNYGYTF.

There are a few counts of this clone. The rearrangement uses TRBV14 and TRBJ1-1; D possibly corresponds to TRBD1 (5 bases). The CDR3 sequence is 15 residues long. Trimming shortened V by 4 bases and J by 5 bases, and 17 bases separated the two germline ends. CDR1 SGHDN and CDR2 FVKESK come from the germline V gene. In DNA form, the CDR3 reads TGTGCCAGCAGCCCTCGGACACCCCAGAAGACTGAAGCTTTCTTT. This codes for CASSPRTPQKTEAFF.

The chain carries TRBV11-2 and TRBJ2-3; 8 nucleotides match TRBD1. The germline V gene has CDR1 SGHAT and CDR2 FQNNGV. CDR3 length: 16 residues. V was clipped by 5 bases and J by 3 bases; unmatched bases: 10. The chain's CDR3 is CASSHRTGKETDTQYF. The CDR3 DNA sequence: TGTGCCAGCAGCCACCGGACAGGGAAGGAAACAGATACGCAGTATTTT. Based on the CDR3 plus reference TRBV11-2 and TRBJ2-3, the full variable domain is EAGVAQSPRYKIIEKRQSVAFWCNPISGHATLYWYQQILGQGPKLLIQFQNNGVVDDSQLPKDRFSAERLKGVDSTLKIQPAKLEDSAVYLCASSHRTGKETDTQYFGPGTRLTVL.

V and J are TRBV6-1 and TRBJ2-7, with a possible D match to TRBD2 (5 bases). Trimming shortened V by 2 bases and J by 0 bases, and 14 bases separated the two germline ends. Germline V gene sequence: CDR1 MNHNS, CDR2 SASEGT. CDR3 length: 16 amino acids. In DNA, the CDR3 is TGTGCCAGCAGTGAAATCGGGATTCGAAACTCCTACGAGCAGTACTTC. This translates into CASSEIGIRNSYEQYF.

The chain recombines TRBV19 with TRBJ1-6; no clear D gene. V dropped 8 bases and J dropped 7 bases, with 15 bases sitting between them. The CDR3 is made up of 14 amino acids. Germline CDR1 reads LNHDA; CDR2 reads SQIVND (reference sequence). The CDR3 bases are TGTGCCAGTCCCTCTAGTAAGGTAAATTCACCCCTCCACTTT. It translates to CASPSSKVNSPLHF.

The chain joins TRBV9 to TRBJ1-1; 7 nucleotides match TRBD1. V was clipped by 4 bases and J by 7 bases; unmatched bases: 10. The CDR3 length is 14 residues. CDR1 and CDR2 from the germline V gene are SGDLS and YYNGEE. The CDR3 spells CASSSTGTVSEAFF. The CDR3 DNA reads TGTGCCAGCAGCTCGACCGGGACAGTGAGTGAAGCTTTCTTT.

This chain connects TRBV27 to TRBJ1-6, with a tentative D call TRBD1 (5 bases). From germline, CDR1 is MNHEY and CDR2 SMNVEV (reference sequence). The CDR3 contains 14 residues. V shed 3 bases and J shed 7 bases, with 10 bases lying between them. The CDR3 DNA sequence: TGTGCCAGCAGTTTTTGGGGCAGAAATTCACCCCTCCACTTT. Protein: CASSFWGRNSPLHF.

The chain has TRBV4-3 and TRBJ1-5; 7 bases fit TRBD1. Germline CDR1 reads LGHNA; CDR2 reads YSLEER. After removal of 0 bases from V and 6 bases from J, the junction contained 2 bases not matched to a gene. This CDR3 contains 14 residues. CDR3 coding DNA: TGCGCCAGCAGCCAAGATCAGGGGGGTCAGCCCCAGCATTTT. Translating gives CASSQDQGGQPQHF.

This sequence joins TRBV10-3 and TRBJ2-7; possibly TRBD1 for D (6 bases). Between the trimmed V and J ends, which lost 0 bases and 5 bases, there was a span of 11 bases. Germline CDR1 and CDR2: ENHRY and SYGVKD. The CDR3 covers 14 residues. The DNA for the CDR3 is TGTGCCATCAGTGAGTCGAATCAGGGGAACGAGCAGTACTTC. Its protein product is CAISESNQGNEQYF.

J is TRBJ1-1 and V is TRBV6-4; D remains unclear. Per the germline V gene, CDR1 is MRHNA and CDR2 is SNTAGT. V dropped 6 bases and J dropped 0 bases, with 8 bases sitting between them. CDR3 length equals 13 residues. The CDR3 reads CASSLTLNTEAFF. In DNA form, the CDR3 reads TGTGCCAGCAGCCTTACATTGAACACTGAAGCTTTCTTT.

The genes are TRBV21-1 and TRBJ2-4; the DNA was not used to check the table's D call, TRBD2. TRBV21-1 is a recognized pseudogene. This CDR3 region has 15 residues. CDR3 amino acids: CASRKSEEGKNIQYF. CDR3 DNA sequence: TGTGCCAGCAGAAAAAGCGAGGAAGGCAAAAACATTCAGTACTTC.